One sample yielded the 2 T cell receptor beta chains listed below, sequenced in a study of OX40 agonist ivuxolimab in advanced cancers. The repertoire was sequenced with immunoSEQ multiplex PCR; TCRdb's copy has only in-frame clones and lacks some. This repertoire shows about 86,000 clones, roughly 89% found once; its top ten account for roughly 8.7%. The sample in question was CD4+ or CD8+ T cells sorted from blood, obtained in a trial of the OX40 agonist ivuxolimab. Receptors were obtained from an adult with an advanced solid tumor such as melanoma, head and neck, liver or kidney cancer.

This clone was counted once. V gene TRBV5-6 combines with J gene TRBJ1-4; no clear D. The length of the CDR3 is 12 residues. V lost 0 bases and J 12 bases, leaving 9 bases between the germline ends. CDR1 and CDR2 (germline): SGHDT, YYEEEE. CDR3 nucleotide sequence: TGTGCCAGCAGCTTGGGGCGAGGAGAACTGTTTTTT. Translating gives CASSLGRGELFF.

The chain employs TRBV6-6 and TRBJ2-1; 10 positions agree with TRBD2. The CDR3 length is 14 residues. In germline, CDR1 is MNHNY, CDR2 SVGAGI (reference sequence). J gave up 7 bases and V 8 bases, and 8 bases lay outside the gene matches. The CDR3 region is CASLPSGSRNEQFF. The DNA of the CDR3 is TGTGCCAGCCTCCCTAGCGGGAGTAGGAATGAGCAGTTCTTC.